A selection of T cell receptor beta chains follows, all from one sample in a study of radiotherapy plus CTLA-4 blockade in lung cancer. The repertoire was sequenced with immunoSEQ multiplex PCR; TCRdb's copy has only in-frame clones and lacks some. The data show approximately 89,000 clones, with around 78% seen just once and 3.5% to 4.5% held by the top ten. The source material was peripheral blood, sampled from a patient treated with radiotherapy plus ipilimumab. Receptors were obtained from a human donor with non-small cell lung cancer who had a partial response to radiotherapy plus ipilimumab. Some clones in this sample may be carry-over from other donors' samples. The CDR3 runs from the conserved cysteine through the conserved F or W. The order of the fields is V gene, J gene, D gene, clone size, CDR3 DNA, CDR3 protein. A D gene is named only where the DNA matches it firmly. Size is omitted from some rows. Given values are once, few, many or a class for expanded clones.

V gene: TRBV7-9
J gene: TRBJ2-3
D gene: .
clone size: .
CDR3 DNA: TGTGCCAGCAGCTTTGGACAAAGCACAGATACGCAGTATTTT
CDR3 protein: CASSFGQSTDTQYF

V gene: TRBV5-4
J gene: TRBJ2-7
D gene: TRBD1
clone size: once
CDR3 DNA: TGTGCCAGCAGCTTGGGGACAGGGGTATACGAGCAGTACTTC
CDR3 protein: CASSLGTGVYEQYF

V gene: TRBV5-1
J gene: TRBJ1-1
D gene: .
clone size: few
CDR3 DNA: TGCGCCAGCAGCTCGGAGACAGGGAACACTGAAGCTTTCTTT
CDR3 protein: CASSSETGNTEAFF

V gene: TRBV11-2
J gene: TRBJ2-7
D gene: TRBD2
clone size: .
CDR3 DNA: TGTGCCAGCAGGTTGGGGCTAGCGGGGGGCCTCTCCTACGAGCAGTACTTC
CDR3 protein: CASRLGLAGGLSYEQYF

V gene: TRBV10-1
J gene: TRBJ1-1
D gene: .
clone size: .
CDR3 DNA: TGCGCCAGCAGTGATGCCCCAGGACTCGAAGCTTTCTTT
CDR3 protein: CASSDAPGLEAFF

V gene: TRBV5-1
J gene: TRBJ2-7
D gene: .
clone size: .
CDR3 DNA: TGCGCCAGCAGCCTCAGCGCGGCAGGGGACGAGCAGTACTTC
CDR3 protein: CASSLSAAGDEQYF

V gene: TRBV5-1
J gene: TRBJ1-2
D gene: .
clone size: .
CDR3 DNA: TGCGCCAGCAGCGACCAACGGGGCGGGGGCGGCGGCTACACCTTC
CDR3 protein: CASSDQRGGGGGYTF

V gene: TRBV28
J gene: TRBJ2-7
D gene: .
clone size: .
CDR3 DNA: TGTGCCAGCAGTCGCGCGGGGGCGCGGTCCTACGAGCAGTACTTC
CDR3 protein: CASSRAGARSYEQYF

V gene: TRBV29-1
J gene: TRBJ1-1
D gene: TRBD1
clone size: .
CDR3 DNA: TGCAGCGTTGCCCTGAGACAGGGATGGACTGAAGCTTTCTTT
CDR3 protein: CSVALRQGWTEAFF

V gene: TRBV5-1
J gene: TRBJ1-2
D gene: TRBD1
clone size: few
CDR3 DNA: TGCGCCAGCAGCTTGGGTGGAGGGGCCGGGACAGGGTTCCATGGCTACACCTTC
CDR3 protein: CASSLGGGAGTGFHGYTF

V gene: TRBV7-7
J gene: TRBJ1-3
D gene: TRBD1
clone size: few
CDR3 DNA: TGTGCCAGCAGCCGGGACAGAGATTCCACCATATATTTT
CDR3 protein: CASSRDRDSTIYF

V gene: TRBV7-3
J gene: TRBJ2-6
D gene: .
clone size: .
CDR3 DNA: TGTGCCAGTCGTTCCCAACAGGCACTACTCTCTGGGGCCAACGTCCTGACTTTC
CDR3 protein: CASRSQQALLSGANVLTF

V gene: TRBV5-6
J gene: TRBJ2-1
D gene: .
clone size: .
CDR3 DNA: TGTGCCAGTAGCTTGGGGGCAGGGAAAAATGAGCAGTTCTTC
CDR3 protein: CASSLGAGKNEQFF

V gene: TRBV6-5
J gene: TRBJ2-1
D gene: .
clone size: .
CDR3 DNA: TGTGCCAGCGGAGAGCTAGCTTGGAATGAGCAGTTCTTC
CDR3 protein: CASGELAWNEQFF

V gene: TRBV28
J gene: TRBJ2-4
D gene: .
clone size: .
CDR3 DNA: TGTGCCAGCAGTCCGGCCCGGGAGAACATTCAGTACTTC
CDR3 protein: CASSPARENIQYF

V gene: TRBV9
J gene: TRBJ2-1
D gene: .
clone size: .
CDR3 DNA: TGTGCCAGCAGCGTCAGGGAGGGGGGATACAATGAGCAGTTCTTC
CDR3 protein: CASSVREGGYNEQFF

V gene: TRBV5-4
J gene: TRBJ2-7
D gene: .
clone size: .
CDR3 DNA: TGTGCCACCAACAGGGGAGGCTACGAGCAGTACTTC
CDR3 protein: CATNRGGYEQYF

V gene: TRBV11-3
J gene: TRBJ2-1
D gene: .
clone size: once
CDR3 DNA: TGTGCCAGCAGCTCATCTAGGAGCAGCGCGGCAGAGCAGTTCTTC
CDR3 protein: CASSSSRSSAAEQFF

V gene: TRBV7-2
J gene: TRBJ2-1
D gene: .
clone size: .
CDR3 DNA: TGTGCCAGCAGCCCCTATGCGCGTGTTGAGCAGTTCTTC
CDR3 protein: CASSPYARVEQFF

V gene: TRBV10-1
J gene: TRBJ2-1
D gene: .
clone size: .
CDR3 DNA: TGCGCCAGCAGTGAGTCGTCCCTCAATGAGCAGTTCTTC
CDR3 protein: CASSESSLNEQFF

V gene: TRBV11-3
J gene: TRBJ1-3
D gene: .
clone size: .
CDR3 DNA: TGTGCCAGCAGCTTAATGTCCGACAGCTCTGGAAACACCATATATTTT
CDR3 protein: CASSLMSDSSGNTIYF

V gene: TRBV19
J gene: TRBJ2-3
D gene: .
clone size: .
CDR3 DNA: TGTGCCAGTAGGGAGGGGTCCCCTGGGCATACGCAGTATTTT
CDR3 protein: CASREGSPGHTQYF